The source of this T cell receptor beta chain is a study of blood T cell repertoires in COVID-19. On the study more broadly: Whether acute or convalescent, the COVID-19 samples came from the United States, Italy and Spain. The cDNA or gDNA used as material had been derived from T cells, B-cell-depleted T cells, or PBMCs.

The CDR3 loop spans 14 amino acids. CDR1 and CDR2 (germline): SGHTA, FQGNSA. After removal of 9 bases from V and 7 bases from J, the junction contained 7 bases not matched to a gene. Per the study methods: It was from reference gene primer amplification that nucleated cell counts were estimated. Using immunoSEQ multiplex PCR, the repertoire was profiled, and TCRdb retains in-frame clones only, with some absent. V, J and clone size derive from that table, while D and trimming were established from the DNA sequence. In the table there are 100,000 to 150,000 clones, over 60% of which are singletons. The V gene is TRBV7-2, the J gene TRBJ2-2, with 11 bases lining up with TRBD2. The source is an older man with acute or convalescent COVID-19. The sequenced sample consisted of peripheral blood. Here the CDR3 reads CASQTSGILGELFF. The CDR3 DNA is TGTGCCAGTCAGACTAGCGGGATTCTCGGGGAGCTGTTTTTT.